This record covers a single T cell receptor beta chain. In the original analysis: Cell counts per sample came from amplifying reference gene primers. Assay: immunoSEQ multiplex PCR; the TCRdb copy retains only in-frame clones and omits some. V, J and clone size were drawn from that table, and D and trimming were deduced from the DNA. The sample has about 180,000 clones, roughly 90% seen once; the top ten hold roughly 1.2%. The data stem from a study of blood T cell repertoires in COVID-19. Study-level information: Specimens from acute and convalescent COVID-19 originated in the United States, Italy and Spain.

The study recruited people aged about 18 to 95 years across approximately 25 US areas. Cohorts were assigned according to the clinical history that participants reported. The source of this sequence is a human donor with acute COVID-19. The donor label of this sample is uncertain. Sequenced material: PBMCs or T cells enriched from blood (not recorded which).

CDR3 nucleotides: TGTGCCAGCGGGGAGCTGAGAGATACGCAGTATTTT. Residues: CASGELRDTQYF. This chain links TRBV18 with TRBJ2-3; maybe TRBD2 (5 bases). From germline, CDR1 is KGHSH and CDR2 LQKENI. This CDR3 contains 12 residues. The ends were cut back, 8 bases at V and 5 bases at J, with 11 bases in the middle.